A single sample gave rise to the 2 T cell receptor beta chains below, sequenced in a study of T cell responses to AZD1222 COVID-19 vaccine. Repertoires were generated with immunoSEQ multiplex PCR, while TCRdb's copy carries only in-frame clones and drops some. The data show 180,000 or so clones, around 94% seen once. The specimen comprised peripheral blood, sampled on day 0 of AZD1222 vaccination. The receptors were sampled from an adult in good health.

In regard to this clone: The sample has other DNA sequences that encode this CDR3 too. The chain recombines TRBV12-3 or TRBV12-4 with TRBJ2-2, with D unresolved. The CDR3 spans 11 residues. The V end lost 6 bases, the J end lost 4 bases, and 3 bases lay between the germline ends. The CDR3 sequence: CASRLTGELFF. In DNA form, the CDR3 reads TGTGCCAGCAGACTCACCGGGGAGCTGTTTTTT.

The rearrangement links TRBV19 to TRBJ1-5; TRBD1 might be the D (5 bases). Germline V gene data show CDR1 as LNHDA and CDR2 as SQIVND (reference sequence). The CDR3 length is 14 residues. With 5 bases removed from V and 7 bases from J, the gap between germline ends came to 15 bases. This CDR3 is CASSYPGPGQPQHF. The CDR3 region has the DNA TGTGCCAGTAGTTACCCGGGACCAGGGCAGCCCCAGCATTTT.